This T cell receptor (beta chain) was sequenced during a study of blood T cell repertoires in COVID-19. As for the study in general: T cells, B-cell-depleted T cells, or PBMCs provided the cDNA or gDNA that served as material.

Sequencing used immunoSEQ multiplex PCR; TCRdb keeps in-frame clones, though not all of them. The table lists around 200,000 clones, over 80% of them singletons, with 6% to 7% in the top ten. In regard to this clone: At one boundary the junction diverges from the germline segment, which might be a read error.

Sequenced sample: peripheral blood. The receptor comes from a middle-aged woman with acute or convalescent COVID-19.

CDR3 region: CAGSRTDDGGYTF. The DNA of the CDR3 is TGTGCCGGCAGTCGGACAGACGATGGTGGCTACACCTTC. The rearrangement joins TRBV2 to TRBJ1-2; a weak D match, TRBD1 (6 bases). This CDR3 has 13 amino acids. CDR1 is SNHLY, CDR2 FYNNEI, per germline.